The 6 T cell receptor beta chains given below trace back to one sample, sequenced in a study of EBV T-cell therapy then PD-1 blockade in nasopharyngeal carcinoma. The antigens for these receptors are not known. The protocol was immunoSEQ multiplex PCR, while the TCRdb copy is restricted to in-frame clones and leaves out a portion. The data show around 22,000 clones, 82% seen once. The treatment was: AdE1-LMPpoly-expanded autologous EBV-specific T-cell therapy followed by anti-PD-1 nivolumab. Sample: CD8+ T cells from blood, taken at day -245 from a patient whose treatment included autologous EBV-specific T cells and nivolumab. These receptors were collected from a man between 40 and 49 years old with nasopharyngeal carcinoma.

This chain joins TRBV7-9 and TRBJ1-2; no firm D call. CDR3 length equals 14 residues. CDR1 is SEHNR and CDR2 is FQNEAQ in the germline V gene (reference sequence). With 5 bases removed from V and 2 bases from J, the gap between germline ends came to 12 bases. CDR3: CASSVPEGNYGYTF. In DNA form, the CDR3 reads TGTGCCAGCAGCGTACCTGAAGGGAACTATGGCTACACCTTC.

This clone was counted between two and nine times. This rearrangement joins TRBV5-1 to TRBJ1-1; possible D gene TRBD1, 5 bases. This CDR3 region has 13 residues. Trimming cost V 5 bases and J 3 bases, with 11 bases left between them. CDR1 and CDR2 from the germline V gene are SGHRS and YFSETQ. The CDR3 coding sequence is TGCGCCAGCAGGGGCAGGGAGGACACTGAAGCTTTCTTT. This translates into CASRGREDTEAFF.

The gene calls are TRBV24-1 and TRBJ2-3; D is uncertain. CDR1 is KGHDR, CDR2 SFDVKD, per germline. This CDR3 spans 15 amino acids. The V and J ends lost 2 bases and 2 bases respectively, with 10 bases between them. The CDR3 region has the DNA TGTGCCACCAGTGATTGGGCAGGCTACACAGATACGCAGTATTTT. It is translated as CATSDWAGYTDTQYF.

This chain links TRBV19 with TRBJ1-1; D perhaps matches TRBD1 (5 bases). This CDR3 has 15 amino acids. Trimming left V 7 bases short and J 1 base short, with 16 bases between. Germline V gene sequence: CDR1 LNHDA, CDR2 SQIVND (reference sequence). The CDR3 sequence: CASTVQWGGNTEAFF. In DNA, the CDR3 is TGTGCCAGTACGGTCCAGTGGGGGGGGAACACTGAAGCTTTCTTT.

V is TRBV3-1 (or the pseudogene TRBV3-2) and J is TRBJ1-5, with D unresolved. Trimming removed 0 bases at V and 5 bases at J, with 8 bases between. The CDR3 length is 14 residues. Per the germline V gene, CDR1 is LGHDT and CDR2 is YNNKEL (reference sequence). This chain's CDR3 is CASSQEVTHQPQHF. CDR3 nucleotide sequence: TGTGCCAGCAGCCAAGAGGTCACACATCAGCCCCAGCATTTT.

The chain couples TRBV4-1 to TRBJ2-1; either TRBD1 or TRBD2 may supply D (5 bases each). The germline gives CDR1 MGHRA, CDR2 YSYEKL. CDR3 length equals 16 residues. With 1 base removed from V and 5 bases from J, the gap between germline ends came to 15 bases. The CDR3 loop is CASSQVPQGVNNEQFF. The CDR3 DNA follows: TGCGCCAGCAGCCAAGTGCCCCAGGGAGTCAACAATGAGCAGTTCTTC.